A single sample gave rise to the 10 T cell receptor beta chains below, sequenced in a study of T cells in Graves' hyperthyroidism and ophthalmopathy. RNA transcripts yielded amplified TCR beta CDR3 regions. In the first-round RT-PCR of the TCR CDR3, the HTBI primer set was used. TCRdb reprocessed the multiplex PCR reads with MiXCR, giving one entry per CDR3 protein. This table holds about 620,000 distinct CDR3 sequences, about a sixth found once. The sequencing input was blood. All receptors derive from a woman aged 25-40 years with Graves' hyperthyroidism.

The J gene is TRBJ2-1, the V gene TRBV7-3; 9 positions match TRBD2. The junction had 3 bases not matched to a gene; V was cut back by 3 bases and J by 3 bases. CDR1 and CDR2 (germline): SGHTA, FQGTGA. The CDR3 is 15 residues long. As DNA, the CDR3 is TGTGCCAGCAGCTTTAGCGGGAGCCACTACAATGAGCAGTTCTTC. Translation gives CASSFSGSHYNEQFF.

This clonotype appeared many times. The genes are TRBV12-3 or TRBV12-4 and TRBJ2-1; the match to TRBD1 covers 11 bases. CDR3 length: 16 amino acids. V lost 6 bases to trimming and J lost 9 bases; unmatched junction nucleotides: 13. CDR3 DNA sequence: TGTGCCAGCAGGGGATCTATAGGACAGGGGGCGGTTGAGCAGTTCTTC. Protein: CASRGSIGQGAVEQFF.

The V gene is TRBV7-3, the J gene TRBJ2-1, with D unclear. Per germline, CDR1 SGHTA and CDR2 FQGTGA. The ends were cut back, 5 bases at V and 5 bases at J, with 10 bases in the middle. The CDR3 length is 13 residues. CDR3 amino acids: CASSGVYDNEQFF. Written as DNA, the CDR3 is TGTGCCAGCAGCGGAGTCTATGACAATGAGCAGTTCTTC.

At least ten counts were recorded for this clonotype. V gene TRBV7-2 combines with J gene TRBJ1-6, with TRBD1 matching 8 bases. Unmatched junction bases numbered 4, after V lost 2 bases and J lost 10 bases. Germline CDR1 SGHTA, CDR2 FQGNSA. The CDR3 is made up of 14 amino acids. The CDR3 DNA follows: TGTGCCAGCAGCTTACAGGGGGCAGGATCACCCCTCCACTTT. Its translation: CASSLQGAGSPLHF.

The chain uses TRBV4-1 and TRBJ2-3; D is unclear. The ends were cut back, 2 bases at V and 3 bases at J, with 12 bases in the middle. The CDR3 covers 15 residues. The germline CDR1 and CDR2 sequences are MGHRA and YSYEKL. CDR3 in amino acids: CASSQYQDGTDTQYF. The CDR3 DNA sequence: TGCGCCAGCAGCCAATACCAGGACGGGACAGATACGCAGTATTTT.

The CDR3 bases are TGTGCCAGCAACCGACAGGGGACGAGCAATCAGCCCCAGCATTTT. It codes for CASNRQGTSNQPQHF. The chain is built from TRBV6-2 or TRBV6-3 and TRBJ1-5; 8 bases align to TRBD1. Per the germline V gene, CDR1 is MNHEY and CDR2 is SVGEGT. The CDR3 is 15 amino acids. Trimming at V came to 7 bases and at J to 1 base, leaving 6 bases not matched to a gene.

The chain is built from TRBV9 and TRBJ1-1, with TRBD1 identical over 7 bases. The CDR3 is 17 residues long. Losses at the gene ends were 3 bases for V and 7 bases for J; bases not matched to a gene: 18. Germline-derived CDR1 and CDR2 are SGDLS and YYNGEE. The DNA of the CDR3 is TGTGCCAGCAGCGCGAGCCCGAAAGGGGGCGCGACCAATGAAGCTTTCTTT. This sequence encodes CASSASPKGGATNEAFF.

This clonotype was counted ten times or more. This chain links TRBV28 with TRBJ2-4; D is perhaps TRBD2 (5 bases). Trimming stripped 3 bases from V and 8 bases from J, with 14 bases between. The CDR3 is 14 amino acids. Germline V gives CDR1 MDHEN, CDR2 SYDVKM. The CDR3 bases are TGTGCCAGCAGTTTTCTAGCTAGTGTGGACATTCAGTACTTC. Amino acid sequence: CASSFLASVDIQYF. The full variable domain, its missing parts supplied by reference TRBV28 and TRBJ2-4, is DVKVTQSSRYLVKRTGEKVFLECVQDMDHENMFWYRQDPGLGLRLIYFSYDVKMKEKGDIPEGYSVSREKKERFSLILESASTNQTSMYLCASSFLASVDIQYFGAGTRLSVL.

This clonotype was seen ten or more times. The chain has TRBV18 and TRBJ2-3; 10 nucleotides match TRBD2. Germline CDR1 KGHSH, CDR2 LQKENI. V was clipped by 5 bases and J by 6 bases; unmatched bases: 14. The CDR3 has 17 amino acids. The CDR3 loop is CASSNLLAGDGGDTQYF. The CDR3 DNA sequence: TGTGCCAGCTCAAACCTTCTAGCGGGAGATGGGGGCGATACGCAGTATTTT.

This clonotype came up many times. The rearrangement links TRBV28 to TRBJ2-1; D remains ambiguous. CDR1 is MDHEN, CDR2 SYDVKM, per germline. V dropped 7 bases and J dropped 5 bases, with 9 bases sitting between them. The CDR3 covers 12 residues. The CDR3 protein is CASTDKDNEQFF. The CDR3 nucleotides read TGTGCCAGCACAGACAAAGACAATGAGCAGTTCTTC. Based on the CDR3 plus reference TRBV28 and TRBJ2-1, the full variable domain is DVKVTQSSRYLVKRTGEKVFLECVQDMDHENMFWYRQDPGLGLRLIYFSYDVKMKEKGDIPEGYSVSREKKERFSLILESASTNQTSMYLCASTDKDNEQFFGPGTRLTVL.